This entry features one T cell receptor beta chain sequence. The antigen is undetermined. These data belong to a study of CD8+CD57+ T cells in acquired aplastic anemia. On the study more broadly: Sorted CD4+ plus CD8+ cells gave DNA averaging around 3.2 ug.

Study-level points and caveats: Between the patient and control groups, CD8+ Simpson's diversity did not differ significantly.

TCR beta VDJ and CDR3 profiling used genomic DNA as template. Each CDR3 protein gets one entry after TCRdb re-called the reads with MiXCR. The sample lists 100,000 to 150,000 distinct CDR3 sequences, approximately 61% seen once, with 25% to 30% in the top ten. Patients included in sequencing had previously demonstrated CD8+CD57+ cell expansion by flow cytometry. Trimming left V 8 bases short and J 10 bases short, with 12 bases between. Germline values: CDR1 ENHRY, CDR2 SYGVKD. This CDR3 contains 11 residues. J is TRBJ2-1 and V is TRBV10-3; D might be TRBD1 or TRBD2, each matching 6 bases. The receptor comes from a human donor with aplastic anemia. Input material: sorted CD4+, CD8+, or CD8+CD57+ T cells (not recorded which) from PBMCs. The CDR3 nucleotides read TGTGCCATCCCCGGGGGCGGGGAGCAGTTCTTC. Its translation is CAIPGGGEQFF.